The rows below give T cell receptor beta chains drawn from one sample of a study of blood T cell repertoires in COVID-19. This table comes from immunoSEQ multiplex PCR, and its TCRdb copy is limited to in-frame clones, with some not included. The sample has about 90,000 clones; roughly nine tenths are singletons. The sequencing input was peripheral blood. Receptors were obtained from a male donor with acute or convalescent COVID-19. Each CDR3 is given with its conserved first and last residue. Each record gives: V gene, D gene, J gene, clone size, CDR3 DNA, CDR3 protein. A D gene is named only where the DNA matches it firmly. Part of the rows lack a size; the others show once, few, many or a class for expanded clones.

V gene: TRBV2; D gene: TRBD1; J gene: TRBJ1-1; clone size: NA; CDR3 DNA: TGTGCCAGCAGCCGACAGGGAGGACCCACTGAAGCTTTCTTT; CDR3 protein: CASSRQGGPTEAFF
V gene: TRBV9; D gene: TRBD1; J gene: TRBJ2-1; clone size: NA; CDR3 DNA: TGTGCCAGCAGTGGACAGGGAAGTAGCAATGAGCAGTTCTTC; CDR3 protein: CASSGQGSSNEQFF
V gene: TRBV30; D gene: TRBD1; J gene: TRBJ1-6; clone size: NA; CDR3 DNA: TGTGCCATGGGACAGTCGGATTCACCCCTCCACTTT; CDR3 protein: CAMGQSDSPLHF
V gene: TRBV13; D gene: TRBD1; J gene: TRBJ1-2; clone size: NA; CDR3 DNA: TGTGCCAGCAGCTTAGCGGACAGGGGCGGCATGGGCTACACCTTC; CDR3 protein: CASSLADRGGMGYTF
V gene: TRBV5-5; D gene: TRBD1; J gene: TRBJ1-2; clone size: NA; CDR3 DNA: TGTGCCAGCAGCCCTACTCCGACAGGGGGCATTGGCTACACCTTC; CDR3 protein: CASSPTPTGGIGYTF
V gene: TRBV10-3; D gene: TRBD2; J gene: TRBJ2-7; clone size: NA; CDR3 DNA: TGTGCCATCAGTGAGTCCCTGACTAGCCTAGGGCCCTACGAGCAGTACTTC; CDR3 protein: CAISESLTSLGPYEQYF
V gene: TRBV7-8; D gene: TRBD1; J gene: TRBJ1-4; clone size: NA; CDR3 DNA: TGTGCCAGCAGCCTGGACAGGGGGAGAAAACTGTTTTTT; CDR3 protein: CASSLDRGRKLFF
V gene: TRBV5-5; D gene: NA; J gene: TRBJ1-1; clone size: once; CDR3 DNA: TGTGCCAGCAGCCCAGCTACAGCGAACACTGAAGCTTTCTTT; CDR3 protein: CASSPATANTEAFF
V gene: TRBV4-1; D gene: NA; J gene: TRBJ2-1; clone size: NA; CDR3 DNA: TGCGCCAGCAGCCAATTTAATACAGGGTTTTCTCCAAGCTCCTACAATGAGCAGTTCTTC; CDR3 protein: CASSQFNTGFSPSSYNEQFF
V gene: TRBV7-6; D gene: TRBD2; J gene: TRBJ2-5; clone size: NA; CDR3 DNA: TGTGCCAGCACCCTCGGGGCGGGGGGCTTACAAGAGACCCAGTACTTC; CDR3 protein: CASTLGAGGLQETQYF